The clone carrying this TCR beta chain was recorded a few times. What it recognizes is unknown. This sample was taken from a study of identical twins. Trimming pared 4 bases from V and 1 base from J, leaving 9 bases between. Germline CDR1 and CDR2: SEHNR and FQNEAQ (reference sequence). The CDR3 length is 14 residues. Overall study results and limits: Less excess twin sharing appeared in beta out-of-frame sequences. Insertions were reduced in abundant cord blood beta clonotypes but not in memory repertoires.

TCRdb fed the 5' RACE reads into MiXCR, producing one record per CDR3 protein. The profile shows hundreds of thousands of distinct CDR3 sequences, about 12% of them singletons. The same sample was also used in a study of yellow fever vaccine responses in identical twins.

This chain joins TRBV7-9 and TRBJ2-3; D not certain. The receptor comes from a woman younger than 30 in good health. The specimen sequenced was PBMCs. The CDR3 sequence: CASSSWVGTDTQYF. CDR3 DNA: TGTGCCAGCAGCTCGTGGGTGGGCACAGATACGCAGTATTTT.